The next 27 T cell receptor beta chains were all read from a single sample in a study of blood T cell repertoires in COVID-19. Measured with immunoSEQ multiplex PCR; TCRdb has only the in-frame clones, and not every one. The data show more than 20,000 clones, with around 86% seen just once and about a quarter held by the top ten. Sequenced material: peripheral blood. Source of these receptors: a human donor with active COVID-19. The donor label of this sample is uncertain.

The gene calls are TRBV3-1 (or the pseudogene TRBV3-2) and TRBJ2-1; D is ambiguous. The V and J ends lost 4 bases and 6 bases respectively, with 13 bases between them. Germline values: CDR1 LGHDT, CDR2 YNNKEL (reference sequence). The CDR3 consists of 14 residues. For the CDR3, the DNA is TGTGCCAGCAGCCTATTTAAGAGAGGCAATGAGCAGTTCTTC. This encodes CASSLFKRGNEQFF.

This chain joins TRBV7-3 and TRBJ1-1; unclear D gene. V lost 2 bases to trimming and J lost 5 bases, with 9 bases between them. Germline assignment: CDR1 SGHTA and CDR2 FQGTGA. The CDR3 spans 13 residues. CDR3: CASSLHRATEAFF. As DNA, the CDR3 is TGTGCCAGCAGCTTACACCGCGCAACTGAAGCTTTCTTT. The full variable domain, rest sourced from reference TRBV7-3 and TRBJ1-1, is GAGVSQTPSNKVTEKGKYVELRCDPISGHTALYWYRQSLGQGPEFLIYFQGTGAADDSGLPNDRFFAVRPEGSVSTLKIQRTERGDSAVYLCASSLHRATEAFFGQGTRLTVV.

This chain uses TRBV5-6 with TRBJ1-5, with 10 bases that match TRBD1. Losses at the gene ends were 2 bases for V and 3 bases for J; bases not matched to a gene: 2. The germline V gene has CDR1 SGHDT and CDR2 YYEEEE. The CDR3 sequence is 15 residues long. The CDR3 nucleotides read TGTGCCAGCAGCTTCGGGACAGGGGCCAATCAGCCCCAGCATTTT. It yields the protein CASSFGTGANQPQHF.

V usage is TRBV30 and J usage is TRBJ1-3; D remains unclear. The CDR3 is 11 residues long. V dropped 0 bases and J dropped 9 bases, with 6 bases sitting between them. CDR1 GTSNPN and CDR2 SVGIG come from the germline V gene (reference sequence). CDR3 DNA: TGTGCCTGGAGTGTACGGGGCACCATATATTTT. Protein product: CAWSVRGTIYF. Looking up the rest from reference TRBV30 and TRBJ1-3 gives the full variable domain: SQTIHQWPATLVQPVGSPLSLECTVEGTSNPNLYWYRQAAGRGLQLLFYSVGIGQISSEVPQNLSASRPQDRQFILSSKKLLLSDSGFYLCAWSVRGTIYFGEGSWLTVV.

The chain carries TRBV6-5 and TRBJ2-5; 8 bases map to TRBD1. The germline CDR1 and CDR2 sequences are MNHEY and SVGAGI. The CDR3 is 14 residues long. Trimming at V came to 4 bases and at J to 5 bases, leaving 6 bases not matched to a gene. The DNA for the CDR3 is TGTGCCAGCAGTTCCGGACAGGGTGGGGAGACCCAGTACTTC. The encoded protein is CASSSGQGGETQYF.

This chain connects TRBV10-3 to TRBJ1-2; 7 nucleotides agree with TRBD1. Germline-derived CDR1 and CDR2 are ENHRY and SYGVKD. There are 15 residues in the CDR3. With 4 bases clipped from V and 3 bases from J, the junction kept 8 bases outside the gene matches. CDR3 residues: CAISGDSRFYYGYTF. DNA of the CDR3: TGTGCCATCAGTGGGGACAGCCGTTTTTACTATGGCTACACCTTC.

J is TRBJ2-2 and V is TRBV2; D not certain. The CDR3 is made up of 13 amino acids. Looked up from germline, CDR1 is SNHLY and CDR2 is FYNNEI. Trimming took 6 bases from V and 5 from J, leaving 10 bases between them. CDR3 sequence: CASRVTRTGELFF. CDR3 sequence (DNA): TGTGCCAGCAGGGTAACACGTACCGGGGAGCTGTTTTTT.

This clone was picked up one time. The rearrangement joins TRBV3-1 (or the pseudogene TRBV3-2) to TRBJ2-2; TRBD1 might be the D (6 bases). Germline CDR1 is LGHDT and CDR2 is YNNKEL (reference sequence). The CDR3 totals 18 residues. The V end lost 4 bases, the J end lost 0 bases, and 18 bases lay between the germline ends. Here the CDR3 reads CASSRDTRGPANTGELFF. The CDR3 DNA sequence: TGTGCCAGCAGCCGGGACACGCGAGGCCCCGCGAACACCGGGGAGCTGTTTTTT.

V usage is TRBV21-1 and J usage is TRBJ1-3. TRBV21-1 is a listed pseudogene. The CDR3 is made up of 13 amino acids. The CDR3 sequence is CASSRLGGDTIYF. The CDR3 region has the DNA TGTGCCAGCAGCAGACTCGGGGGGGACACCATATATTTT.

This clone was counted between two and nine times. V gene TRBV15 combines with J gene TRBJ2-1; weak D call: TRBD1 (5 bases). Per germline, CDR1 LNHNV and CDR2 YYDKDF (reference sequence). V was shortened by 3 bases and J by 0 bases, with 15 bases between the two germline ends. CDR3 size: 17 residues. CDR3 protein: CATSRRGDRSSYNEQFF. In DNA, the CDR3 is TGTGCCACCAGCAGGAGAGGAGACAGAAGCTCCTACAATGAGCAGTTCTTC.

The chain combines TRBV4-1 with TRBJ2-5; 9 positions agree with TRBD2. Trimming took 0 bases from V and 5 from J; bases not matched to a gene: 19. Per the germline V gene, CDR1 is MGHRA and CDR2 is YSYEKL. The CDR3 runs 20 residues. The CDR3 here is CASSQDSRGSGRVVVETQYF. CDR3 sequence (DNA): TGCGCCAGCAGCCAAGATAGTAGGGGTAGCGGGAGAGTCGTAGTGGAGACCCAGTACTTC.

This clone was observed once. DNA for the CDR3: TGTGCCAGCAGTTACTCGGGACAGGGGGACTATGGCTACACCTTC. Translating gives CASSYSGQGDYGYTF. The rearrangement joins TRBV6-5 to TRBJ1-2; TRBD1 agrees at 11 bases. V gave up 0 bases and J gave up 3 bases; unmatched junction bases: 0. The CDR3 has 15 residues. The germline V gene encodes CDR1 MNHEY and CDR2 SVGAGI.

The rearrangement joins TRBV5-6 to TRBJ1-1; D gene unclear. Trimming took off 0 bases at V and 5 bases at J, with 11 bases between the two ends. This CDR3 spans 14 amino acids. From germline, CDR1 is SGHDT and CDR2 YYEEEE. The CDR3 bases are TGTGCCAGCAGCTTGGTCGGCGGGAGGACTGAAGCTTTCTTT. Its translation: CASSLVGGRTEAFF.

This clone was detected only a few times. V is TRBV12-5 and J is TRBJ1-5; TRBD1 is a possible D gene (6 bases). The CDR3 spans 14 residues. V lost 3 bases and J 6 bases, leaving 12 bases between the germline ends. Per germline, CDR1 LGHNT and CDR2 FRNRAP. The CDR3 is CASGFPGVVQPQHF. CDR3 DNA sequence: TGTGCTAGTGGTTTCCCAGGGGTAGTTCAGCCCCAGCATTTT.

The chain couples TRBV5-4 to TRBJ1-2; 11 nucleotides line up with TRBD1. After removal of 6 bases from V and 8 bases from J, the junction contained 15 bases not matched to a gene. This CDR3 has 16 amino acids. In germline, CDR1 is SGHNT, CDR2 YYREEE (reference sequence). The CDR3 DNA reads TGTGCCAGCAACAACGCCGGGGACAGGGGGTTCAGCGGCTACACCTTC. Residues: CASNNAGDRGFSGYTF.

This rearrangement joins TRBV7-3 to TRBJ2-4; perhaps TRBD2 as D (6 bases). V lost 5 bases and J lost 8, with 25 bases in between. Germline CDR1 SGHTA, CDR2 FQGTGA. CDR3 size: 17 residues. This CDR3 reads CASSPIAFGTHQDIQYF. DNA of the CDR3: TGTGCCAGCAGCCCCATCGCCTTCGGGACTCACCAGGACATTCAGTACTTC.

V is TRBV7-9 and J is TRBJ2-6; possibly TRBD2 for D (6 bases). Trimming took off 6 bases at V and 0 bases at J, with 15 bases between the two ends. CDR3 size: 17 residues. Germline values: CDR1 SEHNR, CDR2 FQNEAQ (reference sequence). CDR3 DNA: TGTGCCAGCAGTCAGACCGGGGGAAACTCTGGGGCCAACGTCCTGACTTTC. The encoded protein is CASSQTGGNSGANVLTF. Combining the CDR3 with reference TRBV7-9 and TRBJ2-6 gives the whole variable domain DTGVSQNPRHKITKRGQNVTFRCDPISEHNRLYWYRQTLGQGPEFLTYFQNEAQLEKSRLLSDRFSAERPKGSFSTLEIQRTEQGDSAMYLCASSQTGGNSGANVLTFGAGSRLTVL.

The chain uses TRBV10-3 and TRBJ2-3; 8 positions match TRBD2. Per germline, CDR1 ENHRY and CDR2 SYGVKD. There are 13 residues in the CDR3. V dropped 10 bases and J dropped 4; count of bases not matched to a gene: 7. The CDR3 sequence: CATRREGADTQYF. CDR3 DNA sequence: TGTGCCACCCGTCGGGAGGGAGCAGATACGCAGTATTTT.

The chain has TRBV18 and TRBJ2-7, with 8 bases matching TRBD1. The junction had 12 bases not matched to a gene; V was cut back by 6 bases and J by 5 bases. The CDR3 is 15 amino acids. Germline loops: CDR1 KGHSH, CDR2 LQKENI. CDR3 sequence: CASSLGQGEGHEQYF. CDR3 coding DNA: TGTGCCAGCTCCCTCGGACAGGGTGAGGGCCACGAGCAGTACTTC.

The rearrangement joins TRBV4-1 to TRBJ2-7; TRBD1 might be the D (6 bases). Germline V CDR1 and CDR2: MGHRA, YSYEKL. V lost 2 bases and J lost 2, with 16 bases in between. The CDR3 runs to 16 residues. CDR3 protein: CASSQPSRGTPYEQYF. The CDR3 bases are TGCGCCAGCAGCCAACCCTCTAGGGGGACACCCTACGAGCAGTACTTC.

The V gene is TRBV28, the J gene TRBJ2-3; D is possibly TRBD1 (6 bases). This CDR3 comprises 15 residues. Trimming removed 6 bases from V and 2 bases from J, with 15 bases in between. CDR1 is MDHEN, CDR2 SYDVKM, per germline. The CDR3 region has the DNA TGTGCCAGCAGGGGCAGGGGTACGACCACAGATACGCAGTATTTT. Amino acids: CASRGRGTTTDTQYF.

The V call is TRBV7-3, the J call TRBJ2-5; D ambiguous. Looked up from germline, CDR1 is SGHTA and CDR2 is FQGTGA. This CDR3 is 13 amino acids long. The germline V and J ends were trimmed by 3 bases and 2 bases, with 7 bases remaining between them. In DNA form, the CDR3 reads TGTGCCAGCAGCTTCGGCAGGCAAGAGACCCAGTACTTC. It yields the protein CASSFGRQETQYF.

The gene calls are TRBV12-3 or TRBV12-4 and TRBJ1-1; a possible D gene is TRBD1 (5 bases). The CDR3 extends over 13 amino acids. The V and J ends lost 6 bases and 4 bases respectively, with 12 bases between them. CDR3 sequence reads: CASSPGTATEAFF. CDR3 DNA sequence: TGTGCCAGCAGCCCCGGGACTGCCACTGAAGCTTTCTTT.

V is TRBV27 and J is TRBJ2-3; D possibly corresponds to TRBD2 (6 bases). This CDR3 is built from 16 residues. Germline lookup yields CDR1 MNHEY and CDR2 SMNVEV (reference sequence). V lost 4 bases to trimming and J lost 1 base, with 15 bases between them. The CDR3 bases are TGTGCCAGCAGTTCCAGGGCAGGAGGGGGCACAGATACGCAGTATTTT. Amino acids: CASSSRAGGGTDTQYF.

V and J are TRBV19 and TRBJ2-1; 7 bases are shared with TRBD2. Germline V gene sequence: CDR1 LNHDA, CDR2 SQIVND (reference sequence). The CDR3 consists of 13 residues. Losses at the gene ends were 1 base for V and 8 bases for J; bases not matched to a gene: 2. The chain's CDR3 is CASSIGGRYEQFF. Written as DNA, the CDR3 is TGTGCCAGTAGTATAGGCGGGAGATATGAGCAGTTCTTC.

This clone was seen only a few times. The chain links TRBV12-3 or TRBV12-4 to TRBJ2-7, with D hard to call. The CDR3 is made up of 13 amino acids. V gave up 3 bases and J gave up 1 base, with 7 bases separating them. CDR3 coding DNA: TGTGCCAGCAGTTTGGCAGGTTCCTACGAGCAGTACTTC. Translating gives CASSLAGSYEQYF.

This rearrangement joins TRBV19 to TRBJ2-5; 7 bases agree with TRBD1. This CDR3 has 16 residues. The V gene's germline CDR1 is LNHDA and CDR2 SQIVND (reference sequence). V was pared by 6 bases and J by 2 bases, with 12 bases of the junction left unmatched. In DNA form, the CDR3 reads TGTGCCAGTAGCCACGGAACAGGGGCCCCACAAGAGACCCAGTACTTC. It codes for CASSHGTGAPQETQYF.